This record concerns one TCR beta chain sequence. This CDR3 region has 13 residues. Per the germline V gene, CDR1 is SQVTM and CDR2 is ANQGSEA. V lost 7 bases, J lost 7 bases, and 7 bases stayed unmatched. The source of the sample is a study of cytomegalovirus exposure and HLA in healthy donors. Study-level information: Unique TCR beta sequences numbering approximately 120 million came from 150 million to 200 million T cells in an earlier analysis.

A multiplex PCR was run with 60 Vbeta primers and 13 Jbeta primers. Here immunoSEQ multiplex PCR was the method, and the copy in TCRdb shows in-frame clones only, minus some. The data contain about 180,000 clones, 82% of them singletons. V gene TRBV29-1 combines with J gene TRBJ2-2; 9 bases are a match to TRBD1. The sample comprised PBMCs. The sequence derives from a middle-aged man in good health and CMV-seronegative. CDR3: CSGLQGADGELFF. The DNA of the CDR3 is TGCAGCGGCTTACAGGGGGCGGACGGGGAGCTGTTTTTT.